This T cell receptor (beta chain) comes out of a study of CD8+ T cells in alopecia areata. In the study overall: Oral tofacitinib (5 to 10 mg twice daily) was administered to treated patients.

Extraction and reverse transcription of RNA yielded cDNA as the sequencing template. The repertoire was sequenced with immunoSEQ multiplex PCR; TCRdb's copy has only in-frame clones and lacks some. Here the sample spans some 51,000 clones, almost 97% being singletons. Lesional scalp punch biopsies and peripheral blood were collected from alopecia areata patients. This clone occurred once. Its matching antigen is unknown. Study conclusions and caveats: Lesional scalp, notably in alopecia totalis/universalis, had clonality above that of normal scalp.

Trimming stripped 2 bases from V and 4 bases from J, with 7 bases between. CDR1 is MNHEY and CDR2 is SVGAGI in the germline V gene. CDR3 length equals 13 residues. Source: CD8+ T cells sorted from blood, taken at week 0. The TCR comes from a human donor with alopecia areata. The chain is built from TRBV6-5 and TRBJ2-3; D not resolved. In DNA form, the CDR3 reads TGTGCCAGCAGTTACGGGTTAGCAGATACGCAGTATTTT. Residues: CASSYGLADTQYF.